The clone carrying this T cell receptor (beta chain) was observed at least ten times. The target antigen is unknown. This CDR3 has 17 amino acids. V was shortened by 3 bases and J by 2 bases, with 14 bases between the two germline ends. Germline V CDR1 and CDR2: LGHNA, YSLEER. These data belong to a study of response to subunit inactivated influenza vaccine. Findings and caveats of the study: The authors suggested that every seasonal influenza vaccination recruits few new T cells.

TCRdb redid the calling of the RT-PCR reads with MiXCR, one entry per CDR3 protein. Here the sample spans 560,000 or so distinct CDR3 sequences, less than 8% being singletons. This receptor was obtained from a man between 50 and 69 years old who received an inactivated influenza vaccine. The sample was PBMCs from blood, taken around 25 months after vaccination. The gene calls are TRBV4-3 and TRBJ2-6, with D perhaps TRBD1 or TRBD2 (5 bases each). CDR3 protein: CASSQPAGATGANVLTF. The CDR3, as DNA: TGCGCCAGCAGCCAGCCGGCCGGGGCCACTGGGGCCAACGTCCTGACTTTC.